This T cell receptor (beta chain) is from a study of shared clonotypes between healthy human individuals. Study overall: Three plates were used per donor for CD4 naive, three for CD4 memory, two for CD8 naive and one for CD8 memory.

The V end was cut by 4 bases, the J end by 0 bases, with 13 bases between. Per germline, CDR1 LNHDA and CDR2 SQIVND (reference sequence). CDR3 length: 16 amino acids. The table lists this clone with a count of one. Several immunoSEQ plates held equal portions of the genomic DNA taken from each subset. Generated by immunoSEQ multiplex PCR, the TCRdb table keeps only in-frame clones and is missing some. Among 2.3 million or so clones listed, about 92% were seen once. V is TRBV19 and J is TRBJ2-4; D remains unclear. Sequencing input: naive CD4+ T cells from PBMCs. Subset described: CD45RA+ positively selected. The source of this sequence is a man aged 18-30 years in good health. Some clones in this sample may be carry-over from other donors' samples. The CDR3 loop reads CASSTSGNLAKNIQYF. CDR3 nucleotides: TGTGCCAGTAGTACCTCGGGCAATCTAGCCAAAAACATTCAGTACTTC.